The rows below give T cell receptor beta chains drawn from one sample of a study of T cells in Graves' hyperthyroidism and ophthalmopathy. TCRdb re-called the multiplex PCR reads through MiXCR, storing one row per CDR3 protein. The table includes over 200,000 distinct CDR3 sequences, around 19% detected once. Sequences were obtained from blood. The receptors derive from a man between 35 and 55 years old with Graves' hyperthyroidism. The CDR3 runs from the conserved cysteine through the conserved F or W. D genes are given only for firm matches. Clone sizes are given selectively: once, few, many, or a class where the clone is expanded.

clone_size	v_call	cdr3_length	d_call	j_call	cdr3_aa	cdr3_nt
-	TRBV27	17	-	TRBJ1-1	CASSLFYSGLMNTEAFF	TGTGCCAGCAGTTTATTTTACTCGGGACTCATGAACACTGAAGCTTTCTTT
many	TRBV4-3	16	-	TRBJ2-1	CASSQEGGYTYNEQFF	TGCGCCAGCAGCCAGGAAGGGGGTTATACCTACAATGAGCAGTTCTTC
-	TRBV7-2	13	-	TRBJ1-4	CASSLGLYEKLFF	TGTGCCAGCAGCTTAGGTCTTTATGAAAAACTGTTTTTT
-	TRBV6-2/TRBV6-3	13	-	TRBJ1-6	CASRAGANSPLHF	TGTGCCAGCAGGGCAGGGGCCAATTCACCCCTCCACTTT
few	TRBV12-3/TRBV12-4	14	-	TRBJ2-7	CASSPWGIKYEQYF	TGTGCCAGCAGTCCTTGGGGTATTAAATACGAGCAGTACTTC
few	TRBV9	14	TRBD1	TRBJ2-7	CASSVGGTEAQQYF	TGTGCCAGCAGCGTAGGGGGGACAGAGGCACAGCAGTACTTC
once	TRBV6-5	14	-	TRBJ1-2	CASSSGQSWAGYTF	TGTGCCAGCAGTTCCGGACAGTCTTGGGCTGGCTACACCTTC
-	TRBV28	15	TRBD2	TRBJ2-1	CASSPISGISNEQFF	TGTGCCAGCAGTCCCATTAGCGGGATTTCCAATGAGCAGTTCTTC
many	TRBV27	17	-	TRBJ2-3	CASSKPFEGYRADTQYF	TGTGCCAGCAGTAAACCCTTTGAGGGGTACAGGGCAGATACGCAGTATTTT
many	TRBV5-4	14	-	TRBJ1-1	CASSLGGEVAEAFF	TGTGCCAGCAGCTTGGGTGGGGAGGTTGCTGAAGCTTTCTTT
-	TRBV11-2	15	-	TRBJ1-3	CASSTRQVSGNTIYF	TGTGCCAGCAGCACCAGACAGGTCTCTGGAAACACCATATATTTT